This T cell receptor beta chain was recorded in a study of PD-L1 blockade in urothelial cancer. Study details: Blood underwent analysis 3 weeks (second dose) and 6 weeks after treatment began.

Sampling of each patient yielded between 1 and 8 specimens, collected pretreatment and on-treatment. For this clone: Antigen unknown.

PCRs were each spiked with synthetic TCR analog templates. The assay was immunoSEQ multiplex PCR, and TCRdb's table has in-frame clones only and misses some. The sample has about 110,000 clones; over 75% are singletons. The germline V gene encodes CDR1 SGHNT and CDR2 YYREEE (reference sequence). V lost 9 bases to trimming and J lost 0 bases, with 12 bases between them. The CDR3 sequence is 14 residues long. Notes on the study in general: Expansion of tumor-associated blood clones at 3 weeks was greater in durable-benefit patients.

The clonotype was recovered from a man between 50 and 59 years old with urothelial cancer. The chain is built from TRBV5-4 and TRBJ1-4; no reliable D call. The sequences come from PBMCs, collected around atezolizumab (anti-PD-L1) treatment. The CDR3 is CATAPAATNEKLFF. The CDR3 nucleotides read TGTGCCACTGCCCCCGCAGCAACTAATGAAAAACTGTTTTTT. The entire variable domain, with the rest obtained from reference TRBV5-4 and TRBJ1-4, is as follows: ETGVTQSPTHLIKTRGQQVTLRCSSQSGHNTVSWYQQALGQGPQFIFQYYREEENGRGNFPPRFSGLQFPNYSSELNVNALELDDSALYLCATAPAATNEKLFFGSGTQLSVL.